This TCR beta chain was obtained from a study of a mutant IDH1 vaccine in newly diagnosed glioma. Study overall: Each patient was administered eight vaccinations, scheduled in weeks 1, 3, 5, 7, 11, 15, 19 and 23. In some groups vaccination began 4-6 weeks post-radiotherapy; others received it with temozolomide. Treated patients were approximately 62% male, approximately 38% female, mean age approximately 41 years. Standard pretreatment was either radiotherapy, temozolomide, or, for most, radiochemotherapy with temozolomide.

The assay was immunoSEQ multiplex PCR, and TCRdb's table has in-frame clones only and misses some. This table has about 55,000 clones, about 80% appearing once. Time point given: week 23, last vaccination. The content of each vaccine dose was 300 ug of mutant IDH1 20-mer peptide, and topical imiquimod accompanied it. This CDR3 has 14 residues. The germline V gene has CDR1 MNHEY and CDR2 SVGAGI. V dropped 6 bases and J dropped 2 bases, with 11 bases sitting between them. Concerning this clone itself: What it binds is not known.

The sequence derives from a man between 35 and 55 years old with glioma. The rearrangement joins TRBV6-5 to TRBJ1-3; D possibly corresponds to TRBD1 (5 bases). The material was PBMCs, obtained from a glioma patient whose treatment included an IDH1 peptide vaccine. CDR3 nucleotides: TGTGCCAGCAGGGACATGGGGGCTGGAAACACCATATATTTT. Encoded protein: CASRDMGAGNTIYF.